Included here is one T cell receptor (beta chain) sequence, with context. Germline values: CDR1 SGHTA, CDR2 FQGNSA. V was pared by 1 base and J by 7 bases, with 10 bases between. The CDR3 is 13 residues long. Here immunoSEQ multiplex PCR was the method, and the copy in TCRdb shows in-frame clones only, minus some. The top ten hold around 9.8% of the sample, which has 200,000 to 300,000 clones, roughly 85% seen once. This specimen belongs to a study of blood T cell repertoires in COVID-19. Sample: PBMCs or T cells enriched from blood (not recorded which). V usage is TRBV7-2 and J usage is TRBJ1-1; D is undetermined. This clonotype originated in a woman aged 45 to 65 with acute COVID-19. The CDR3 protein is CASSLGSTREAFF. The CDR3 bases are TGTGCCAGCAGCTTAGGCTCGACACGTGAAGCTTTCTTT.